The 10 T cell receptor beta chains listed next were all sequenced from one sample in a study of T cell changes during pregnancy in multiple sclerosis. TCRdb's table, derived via immunoSEQ multiplex PCR, lists solely in-frame clones and lacks some. The sample holds 65,000 to 90,000 clones; approximately 92% are singletons and the top ten take 2.8%. The material sequenced was peripheral blood, taken in the third trimester of pregnancy. Receptors were obtained from a female donor in good health, enrolled as a control in a pregnancy study.

This chain joins TRBV29-1 and TRBJ1-4; 12 bases are a match to TRBD1. V shed 5 bases, J shed 6 bases, and the junction held 4 bases outside the gene matches. There are 14 residues in the CDR3. CDR1 and CDR2 from the germline V gene are SQVTM and ANQGSEA. CDR3 DNA sequence: TGCAGCGTTTTCGGGACAGGGGGCGATGAAAAACTGTTTTTT. The encoded protein is CSVFGTGGDEKLFF.

J is TRBJ2-3 and V is TRBV4-1; 11 bases are shared with TRBD2. V shed 1 base and J 6 bases; nucleotides not matched to a gene: 6. Germline-derived CDR1 and CDR2 are MGHRA and YSYEKL. The CDR3 runs 16 residues. As DNA, the CDR3 is TGCGCCAGCAGCCAAGCCGCTAGCGGGAGGAGGGATACGCAGTATTTT. Translating gives CASSQAASGRRDTQYF.

This chain uses TRBV7-6 with TRBJ1-4; no clear D gene. The V gene lost 3 bases and the J gene lost 7 bases, with 21 bases spanning the gap. This CDR3 has 17 amino acids. CDR1 and CDR2 from the germline V gene are SGHVS and FNYEAQ. CDR3 protein: CASSLGGYGPGGEKLFF. The CDR3 DNA sequence: TGTGCCAGCAGCTTGGGCGGGTACGGCCCCGGTGGTGAAAAACTGTTTTTT.

The chain employs TRBV4-2 and TRBJ2-2, with 7 bases matching TRBD2. The germline CDR1 and CDR2 sequences are LGHNA and YNFKEQ. J lost 7 bases, V lost 0 bases, and 11 bases had no gene match. This CDR3 has 17 residues. The CDR3 sequence is CASSQELGGGPGGELFF. CDR3 coding DNA: TGTGCCAGCAGCCAAGAGTTGGGGGGAGGGCCGGGCGGGGAGCTGTTTTTT.

This rearrangement joins TRBV2 to TRBJ1-5, with 10 bases identical to TRBD1. There are 14 residues in the CDR3. V shed 8 bases and J 4 bases; nucleotides not matched to a gene: 5. CDR1 SNHLY and CDR2 FYNNEI come from the germline V gene. The CDR3 DNA follows: TGTGCCAGCTCCACGGGACAGGGGAATCAGCCCCAGCATTTT. As protein: CASSTGQGNQPQHF.

Here the CDR3 reads CASSEGTSGDNEQFF. In DNA, the CDR3 is TGTGCCAGCAGTGAGGGGACTAGCGGAGACAATGAGCAGTTCTTC. V gene TRBV6-4 combines with J gene TRBJ2-1, with TRBD2 identical over 11 bases. The V and J ends lost 3 bases and 5 bases, in that order; junction bases with no gene match: 3. Germline V gives CDR1 MRHNA, CDR2 SNTAGT. This CDR3 is 15 amino acids long.

The J gene is TRBJ2-3, the V gene TRBV11-2, with 7 nucleotides matching TRBD1. Germline V gene data show CDR1 as SGHAT and CDR2 as FQNNGV. Trimming cost V 7 bases and J 1 base; bases outside gene matches: 8. This CDR3 region has 15 residues. The DNA for the CDR3 is TGTGCCAGCACCGATCTAACAGGGGGCACAGATACGCAGTATTTT. Its protein product is CASTDLTGGTDTQYF.

The chain couples TRBV6-1 to TRBJ1-6, with no clear D. Germline V gives CDR1 MNHNS, CDR2 SASEGT. V was pared by 4 bases and J by 0 bases, with 7 bases between. The CDR3 is 15 amino acids. DNA for the CDR3: TGTGCCAGCAGTGTGCTAAGCTCCTATAATTCACCCCTCCACTTT. It yields the protein CASSVLSSYNSPLHF.

Comments on this clone: Other DNA sequences in the same sample also yield this CDR3. J is TRBJ2-7 and V is TRBV5-1, with 7 bases fitting TRBD1. The germline gives CDR1 SGHRS, CDR2 YFSETQ. Losses at the gene ends were 0 bases for V and 1 base for J; bases not matched to a gene: 1. This CDR3 region has 14 residues. The CDR3 DNA follows: TGCGCCAGCAGCTTGGGACAGGGTTCCTACGAGCAGTACTTC. It translates to CASSLGQGSYEQYF.

The rearrangement uses TRBV19 and TRBJ1-3, with D possibly matching TRBD1 (6 bases). The CDR3 spans 13 residues. Trimming stripped 4 bases from V and 8 bases from J, with 12 bases between. From germline, CDR1 is LNHDA and CDR2 SQIVND (reference sequence). The DNA for the CDR3 is TGTGCCAGTAGTAGGGGGCTTGCGGACACCATATATTTT. The encoded protein is CASSRGLADTIYF.